Below, 23 T cell receptor beta chains from the same sample are listed, as sequenced in a study of human T cells and chemical hapten exposure. Time point: patch test 3, about 24 weeks after DPC sensitization. Noted treatment: therapeutic diphenylcyclopropenone sensitization with weekly scalp DPC. TCRdb re-analysed the RACE reads in MiXCR, keeping a single row per CDR3 protein. This sample carries 150,000 to 200,000 distinct CDR3 sequences, around 30% of them seen once, and the ten largest clones take about 2.1%. The material was whole blood, obtained in connection with sensitization to the hapten diphenylcyclopropenone (DPC). All receptors derive from a woman between 18 and 30 years old with alopecia areata. Some clones in this sample may be carry-over from other donors' samples.

This chain joins TRBV7-9 and TRBJ1-6; 8 bases line up with TRBD1. This CDR3 contains 15 residues. The germline gives CDR1 SEHNR, CDR2 FQNEAQ (reference sequence). Losses at the gene ends were 1 base for V and 8 bases for J; bases not matched to a gene: 4. The CDR3: CASSLDDRGDSPLHF. The CDR3 DNA sequence: TGTGCCAGCAGCTTAGATGACAGGGGAGATTCACCCCTCCACTTT.

The genes are TRBV9 and TRBJ2-1; D is unresolved. The ends were cut back, 0 bases at V and 4 bases at J, with 8 bases in the middle. Germline CDR1 SGDLS, CDR2 YYNGEE. This CDR3 region has 14 residues. CDR3 sequence (DNA): TGTGCCAGCAGCGTAGTTGTAACGTACAATGAGCAGTTCTTC. Its protein is CASSVVVTYNEQFF.

The V and J genes are TRBV20-1 and TRBJ2-3; D perhaps matches TRBD2 (7 bases). The V gene's germline CDR1 is DFQATT and CDR2 SNEGSKA (reference sequence). The CDR3 runs to 14 residues. Trimming shortened V by 5 bases and J by 1 base, and 13 bases separated the two germline ends. The CDR3 is CSAPRGPGTDTQYF. The CDR3 DNA reads TGCAGTGCTCCGCGGGGGCCGGGCACAGATACGCAGTATTTT.

This clonotype was recorded a few times. The chain employs TRBV7-2 and TRBJ1-1; the D is unclear. The CDR3 is 14 amino acids. Germline V lookup: CDR1 SGHTA, CDR2 FQGNSA. Trimming removed 6 bases at V and 4 bases at J, with 15 bases between. The CDR3, as DNA: TGTGCCAGCAGACTGGGCTCTAGAAGCACTGAAGCTTTCTTT. This translates into CASRLGSRSTEAFF.

The chain employs TRBV20-1 and TRBJ2-7; perhaps TRBD2 as D (6 bases). Per the germline V gene, CDR1 is DFQATT and CDR2 is SNEGSKA (reference sequence). The length of the CDR3 is 14 residues. The V end lost 1 base, the J end lost 4 bases, and 14 bases lay between the germline ends. CDR3 sequence (DNA): TGCAGTGCTAGAGGCCGGGAGTGGATTTACGAGCAGTACTTC. It codes for CSARGREWIYEQYF.

This clonotype was seen only a few times. The DNA for the CDR3 is TGTGCCAGCAGCGTAGCTTTTGGACACAATGAGCAGTTCTTC. It translates to CASSVAFGHNEQFF. The rearrangement joins TRBV9 to TRBJ2-1; no firm D call. V was clipped by 0 bases and J by 5 bases, with 9 bases between them. This CDR3 region has 14 residues. Per germline, CDR1 SGDLS and CDR2 YYNGEE.

The V gene is TRBV5-6, the J gene TRBJ2-7; D possibly uses TRBD1 or TRBD2 (5 bases each). The length of the CDR3 is 16 residues. Trimming stripped 0 bases from V and 6 bases from J, with 19 bases between. CDR1 is SGHDT, CDR2 YYEEEE, per germline. The DNA of the CDR3 is TGTGCCAGCAGCTTGGACCCAGGGCTAGCTTTGAGCGAGCAGTACTTC. Its protein product is CASSLDPGLALSEQYF.

The rearrangement uses TRBV7-2 and TRBJ1-4; D is perhaps TRBD1 (5 bases). There are 14 residues in the CDR3. V was clipped by 5 bases and J by 4 bases, with 11 bases between them. Germline V CDR1 and CDR2: SGHTA, FQGNSA. Here the CDR3 DNA reads TGTGCCAGCAGCCCCTGGGGCCTTAATGAAAAACTGTTTTTT. Translating it yields CASSPWGLNEKLFF.

V usage is TRBV18 and J usage is TRBJ2-1, with D tentatively TRBD1 or TRBD2 (5 bases each). Trimming shortened V by 2 bases and J by 9 bases, and 5 bases separated the two germline ends. The CDR3 consists of 11 residues. CDR1 and CDR2 from the germline V gene are KGHSH and LQKENI. This chain's CDR3 is CASSPGGEQFF. In DNA form, the CDR3 reads TGTGCCAGCTCACCAGGGGGTGAGCAGTTCTTC.

This clonotype was detected a few times. The chain couples TRBV2 to TRBJ2-3, with 10 bases aligning to TRBD2. The junction had 10 bases not matched to a gene; V was cut back by 7 bases and J by 0 bases. The CDR3 extends over 17 amino acids. The germline V gene encodes CDR1 SNHLY and CDR2 FYNNEI. For the CDR3, the DNA is TGTGCCAGCACCAGACCGACTAGCGGGCCGAGCACAGATACGCAGTATTTT. It yields the protein CASTRPTSGPSTDTQYF.

This clonotype has a handful of counts. The chain has TRBV30 and TRBJ1-1, with 7 nucleotides matching TRBD1. From germline, CDR1 is GTSNPN and CDR2 SVGIG (reference sequence). This CDR3 comprises 14 residues. The CDR3 nucleotides are TGTGCGTCCGGTCAGGGGGGGGCGAGGACTGAAGCTTTCTTT. Its protein product is CASGQGGARTEAFF. Full variable domain (missing parts from reference TRBV30 and TRBJ1-1): SQTIHQWPATLVQPVGSPLSLECTVEGTSNPNLYWYRQAAGRGLQLLFYSVGIGQISSEVPQNLSASRPQDRQFILSSKKLLLSDSGFYLCASGQGGARTEAFFGQGTRLTVV.

The chain carries TRBV18 and TRBJ2-7, with D hard to call. The CDR3 runs to 13 residues. CDR1 is KGHSH, CDR2 LQKENI, per germline. V dropped 0 bases and J dropped 5 bases, with 8 bases sitting between them. CDR3: CASSPPVLDEQYF. The CDR3 DNA reads TGTGCCAGCTCACCACCGGTTTTGGACGAGCAGTACTTC.

This chain uses TRBV12-3 or TRBV12-4 with TRBJ2-1; D not certain. The V end was cut by 2 bases, the J end by 8 bases, with 13 bases between. This CDR3 spans 14 amino acids. The CDR3 DNA follows: TGTGCCAGCAGTTTACGACGGCGGTACGATGAGCAGTTCTTC. Translating gives CASSLRRRYDEQFF.

The chain uses TRBV4-2 and TRBJ2-7; D uncertain. The V and J ends lost 3 bases and 7 bases respectively, with 13 bases between them. The CDR3 runs 13 residues. In germline, CDR1 is LGHNA, CDR2 YNFKEQ. CDR3 region: CASSHSASREQYF. DNA of the CDR3: TGTGCCAGCAGCCATTCTGCCTCTAGGGAGCAGTACTTC.

The chain joins TRBV7-2 to TRBJ2-3; tentatively, D is TRBD2 (5 bases). Germline V gene sequence: CDR1 SGHTA, CDR2 FQGNSA. The CDR3 spans 15 residues. The germline V and J ends were trimmed by 3 bases and 5 bases, with 15 bases remaining between them. The CDR3, as DNA: TGTGCCAGCAGCTTTGTGGACGGGATTATAGATACGCAGTATTTT. It specifies CASSFVDGIIDTQYF.

The V gene is TRBV3-1, the J gene TRBJ2-7, with 10 bases matching TRBD1. In germline, CDR1 is LGHDT, CDR2 YNNKEL (reference sequence). The CDR3 runs to 15 residues. The trim removed 6 bases at V and 2 bases at J, leaving 7 bases unmatched. Here the CDR3 reads CASRRGQGVPYEQYF. CDR3 sequence (DNA): TGTGCCAGCAGACGCGGACAGGGGGTCCCCTACGAGCAGTACTTC.

This clonotype appeared a few times. The chain has TRBV4-1 and TRBJ1-1, with no clear D. Trimming took off 0 bases at V and 11 bases at J, with 19 bases between the two ends. The CDR3 loop spans 15 amino acids. The germline CDR1 and CDR2 sequences are MGHRA and YSYEKL. In DNA form, the CDR3 reads TGCGCCAGCAGCCAAGATGGTGGCACCGCCCGGACGGCTTTCTTT. It encodes CASSQDGGTARTAFF.

This clonotype was counted ten times or more. The rearrangement uses TRBV6-1 and TRBJ1-1; possible D gene TRBD1, 5 bases. Germline CDR1 reads MNHNS; CDR2 reads SASEGT. V was cut by 6 bases and J by 2 bases, with 16 bases left in between. This CDR3 contains 15 residues. This CDR3 reads CASRWGVTGNTEAFF. The CDR3 DNA sequence: TGTGCCAGCAGGTGGGGGGTGACGGGTAACACTGAAGCTTTCTTT.

A few counts support this clonotype. V and J are TRBV2 and TRBJ2-7, with TRBD2 identical over 8 bases. With V trimmed by 6 bases and J by 5 bases, 6 bases remained unmatched. Looked up from germline, CDR1 is SNHLY and CDR2 is FYNNEI. The CDR3 runs to 13 residues. CDR3 bases: TGTGCCAGCAGACGGGGGGGGGGCGACGAGCAGTACTTC. This translates into CASRRGGGDEQYF. The full variable domain, in which reference TRBV2 and TRBJ2-7 provide the parts outside the CDR3, is EPEVTQTPSHQVTQMGQEVILRCVPISNHLYFYWYRQILGQKVEFLVSFYNNEISEKSEIFDDQFSVERPDGSNFTLKIRSTKLEDSAMYFCASRRGGGDEQYFGPGTRLTVT.

This chain uses TRBV5-1 with TRBJ2-5; 8 nucleotides align to TRBD2. V lost 1 base, J lost 1 base, and 15 bases stayed unmatched. The CDR3 is 19 amino acids. Germline V gene lookup returns CDR1 SGHRS and CDR2 YFSETQ. The CDR3: CASSLIKGPGTRSQETQYF. The CDR3 nucleotides read TGCGCCAGCAGCTTGATAAAGGGACCCGGGACTAGATCCCAAGAGACCCAGTACTTC. Together with reference TRBV5-1 and TRBJ2-5, the CDR3 gives the full variable domain: KAGVTQTPRYLIKTRGQQVTLSCSPISGHRSVSWYQQTPGQGLQFLFEYFSETQRNKGNFPGRFSGRQFSNSRSEMNVSTLELGDSALYLCASSLIKGPGTRSQETQYFGPGTRLLVL.

V gene TRBV30 combines with J gene TRBJ1-5; D remains unclear. The CDR3 has 13 amino acids. CDR1 and CDR2 (germline): GTSNPN, SVGIG (reference sequence). V was cut by 3 bases and J by 6 bases, with 12 bases left in between. The CDR3 DNA is TGTGCCTGGAGAGCCGCCGGAGGTCAGCCCCAGCATTTT. As protein: CAWRAAGGQPQHF.

This clonotype was observed a handful of times. The chain combines TRBV5-1 with TRBJ1-1; tentatively, D is TRBD1 (5 bases). Germline V gene data show CDR1 as SGHRS and CDR2 as YFSETQ. Trimming pared 0 bases from V and 5 bases from J, leaving 17 bases between. There are 16 residues in the CDR3. The CDR3 reads CASSLAVGTGGTEAFF. The CDR3 DNA reads TGCGCCAGCAGCTTGGCCGTAGGGACGGGAGGGACTGAAGCTTTCTTT.

This clonotype has only a few counts. This chain joins TRBV29-1 and TRBJ1-3, with TRBD1 as a possible D gene (5 bases). The CDR3 length is 14 residues. The V gene lost 4 bases and the J gene lost 0 bases, with 10 bases spanning the gap. In germline, CDR1 is SQVTM, CDR2 ANQGSEA. CDR3 in amino acids: CSVGGASSGNTIYF. The CDR3 bases are TGCAGCGTTGGAGGGGCCAGCTCTGGAAACACCATATATTTT. The full variable domain, completed using reference TRBV29-1 and TRBJ1-3, is SAVISQKPSRDICQRGTSLTIQCQVDSQVTMMFWYRQQPGQSLTLIATANQGSEATYESGFVIDKFPISRPNLTFSTLTVSNMSPEDSSIYLCSVGGASSGNTIYFGEGSWLTVV.